This entry describes one T cell receptor beta chain. The data were obtained in a study of shared clonotypes between healthy human individuals. CD45RO-negative CD8 cells positively selected for CCR7 made up the naive population, which excluded terminally differentiated effector memory CD45RA+ cells. DNA at approximately 200 ng, some 31,000 T cell genomes, went into sorted-subset replicate PCRs. TCRdb keeps only in-frame clones here, not all; method: immunoSEQ multiplex PCR. The table has some 2 million clones, approximately 95% seen once. V gave up 2 bases and J gave up 7 bases; unmatched junction bases: 4. This CDR3 is 15 amino acids long. Germline-derived CDR1 and CDR2 are SGHAT and FQNNGV.

Sequences were obtained from naive CD8+ T cells sorted from blood. This sequence originates from a man in his late teens or twenties in good health. V gene TRBV11-2 combines with J gene TRBJ2-1; the match to TRBD2 covers 11 bases. This CDR3 is CASSLFGTSGNEQFF. CDR3 coding DNA: TGTGCCAGCAGCTTATTCGGGACTAGCGGTAATGAGCAGTTCTTC.